The table lists the clone carrying this T cell receptor (beta chain) with a few counts. TCRdb's table, derived via immunoSEQ multiplex PCR, lists solely in-frame clones and lacks some. The sample has some 28,000 clones; over 75% are singletons. Deletions cut 5 bases from V and 2 bases from J, with 14 bases between. CDR1 and CDR2 from the germline V gene are SGHRS and YFSETQ. The CDR3 covers 14 residues. The time point was: cycle 4 day 1 (C4D1), after less than 7 weeks of nivolumab. Each and every patient relapsed after autologous stem cell transplantation, and patients got differing brentuximab vedotin exposure. This entry comes from a study of PD-1 blockade in classical Hodgkin lymphoma.

The V and J genes are TRBV5-1 and TRBJ2-7, with a tentative D call TRBD2 (5 bases). The sample in question was peripheral blood mononuclear cells (PBMCs), obtained before the fourth cycle of nivolumab. This sequence originates from a human donor with classical Hodgkin lymphoma. CDR3 region: CASRERAVPYEQYF. DNA of the CDR3: TGCGCCAGCAGGGAGAGGGCCGTTCCCTACGAGCAGTACTTC.